This T cell receptor (beta chain) was obtained from a study of blood T cell repertoires in COVID-19. Overall study: The study drew acute and convalescent COVID-19 samples from the United States, Italy and Spain. PBMCs, B-cell-depleted T cells, or T cells were the source of the cDNA or gDNA that made up the material.

Comments on this clone: The identical CDR3 is also encoded by other nucleotide sequences in the sample.

Followed longitudinally, the Seattle patients had been enrolled during active infection. V lost 2 bases, J lost 4 bases, and 10 bases lay in between. The CDR3 has 14 residues. The germline V gene has CDR1 SGHDT and CDR2 YYEEEE. Authors' data handling: Amplification with reference gene primers provided the estimates of nucleated cell counts. Sequenced by immunoSEQ multiplex PCR; TCRdb stores in-frame clones only, minus some. V and J calls and clone size come straight from that table; D and trimming were deduced from the DNA. Altogether under 450,000 clones are present, approximately 86% being singletons, with the ten largest covering roughly 7.2%.

The sample was peripheral blood. The chain carries TRBV5-6 and TRBJ2-1; D possibly corresponds to TRBD2 (6 bases). This sequence was found in a woman aged 55-75 years with COVID-19, enrolled during active disease. CDR3 region: CASSFGAGYNEQFF. As DNA, the CDR3 is TGTGCCAGCAGCTTCGGGGCGGGGTACAATGAGCAGTTCTTC.